The source of this T cell receptor (beta chain) is a study of blood T cell repertoires in COVID-19 (dated by TCRdb to the early 2020s). About the study as a whole: Collaborator samples came from the United States, Italy and Spain and covered acute and convalescent phases of COVID-19. Sample metadata almost always included a de-identified subject ID, COVID-19 status, age in years and sex. Deeply sampled blood TCRbeta repertoires from subjects exposed to, actively infected with, or recovered from COVID-19 were included in the dataset. The repertoires were released in a freely available public database intended as a resource for research on the immune response to SARS-CoV-2. The prospective study material was composed of cDNA or gDNA derived from T cells, B-cell-depleted T cells, or PBMCs. Where available, HLA class I and class II types were obtained from metadata supplied by the sample provider rather than from assay-based typing. Samples came from the ongoing ImmuneRACE study (first 160 participants) plus 1,254 subjects from 6 global collaborators. Points the paper makes about the study in general: The amount of clinical and demographic metadata varied by source and participant and was provided uncurated.

The immunoSEQ Assay, a bias-controlled multiplex PCR, was used to amplify TCRbeta CDR3 regions from genomic DNA. The authors processed their data as follows. Nucleated cell counts per sample were estimated from amplification of reference gene primers within the assay. Sequence reads were collapsed and filtered to measure the absolute abundance of every unique TCRbeta CDR3 rearrangement. For each sample, productive Simpson clonality was calculated by taking the square root of Simpson's diversity index across productive rearrangements. This is the immuneACCESS table as TCRdb keeps it, with only in-frame sequences that have V and J called. A part of the clones is gone; compared with another copy, unresolved V genes explain less than half, and the rest is unexplained. V and J calls and clone size are as listed in that table; D and trimming were resolved from the DNA. Recorded for this sample are approximately 270,000 clones; around 90% of them occurred a single time. The top ten clonotypes cover around 2% of the sample.

Each collaborating institution followed its own protocols to collect whole blood in K2EDTA tubes. For TCRbeta analysis, collaborator samples were shipped as frozen whole blood, as isolated PBMCs, or as DNA extracted from either sample type. From cysteine to phenylalanine, the CDR3 is 13 amino acids long. The retained sequence is limited to the CDR3, 39 bases, with the frame set at the first base. V is pared back by 3 bases and J by 5 bases, with 8 bases lying between the germline termini. On this clone itself: There is no known antigen for this receptor. Base qualities are not at hand, and no much larger clone is one base apart.

The receptor was isolated from a man in his forties or fifties with acute or convalescent COVID-19. The sequencing sample was made of peripheral blood. The chain uses TRBV12-3 or TRBV12-4 and TRBJ1-5; no D gene can be assigned with confidence. The DNA is as follows: TGTGCCAGCAGTTTTAGAGTGGATCAGCCCCAGCATTTT. The resulting protein is CASSFRVDQPQHF.